Below, 15 T cell receptor beta chains from the same sample are listed, as sequenced in a study of T cells in Graves' hyperthyroidism and ophthalmopathy. Amplified TCR beta CDR3 regions derived from RNA transcripts. The HTBI set primed first-round TCR CDR3 RT-PCR. TCRdb reprocessed the multiplex PCR reads with MiXCR, giving one entry per CDR3 protein. The sample includes approximately 740,000 distinct CDR3 sequences, 14% seen only once; the top ten take roughly a tenth. The specimen was blood. Receptor source: a young woman with Graves' hyperthyroidism.

Turning to this clonotype: A much bigger clone sits one base away, suggesting this may be a read error. The rearrangement joins TRBV18 to TRBJ1-1, with 7 bases aligning to TRBD1. Looked up from germline, CDR1 is KGHSH and CDR2 is LQKENI. This CDR3 is 15 amino acids long. The DNA for the CDR3 is TGTGCCAGCTCACCTAGGGACAGTATGAACACTGAAGCTTCCTTT. Protein: CASSPRDSMNTEASF.

The table lists this clonotype with many counts. This chain links TRBV30 with TRBJ1-2, with TRBD1 matching 11 bases. The germline V gene has CDR1 GTSNPN and CDR2 SVGIG (reference sequence). This CDR3 spans 15 amino acids. J gave up 4 bases and V 4 bases, and 8 bases lay outside the gene matches. The CDR3: CAWKGQGALSYGYTF. DNA for the CDR3: TGTGCCTGGAAAGGACAGGGGGCACTCAGCTATGGCTACACCTTC.

This clonotype was counted many times. V and J are TRBV13 and TRBJ2-7; weak D call: TRBD1 (5 bases). Germline V gene data show CDR1 as PRHDT and CDR2 as FYEKMQ (reference sequence). The germline V and J ends were trimmed by 0 bases and 2 bases, with 11 bases remaining between them. This CDR3 spans 15 amino acids. The CDR3 nucleotides are TGTGCCAGCAGCTTAGGCCTAAGACAGACCTACGAGCAGTACTTC. It yields the protein CASSLGLRQTYEQYF.

The chain couples TRBV3-1 to TRBJ2-7, with a tentative D call TRBD1 (6 bases). This CDR3 spans 14 amino acids. V lost 2 bases to trimming and J lost 7 bases, with 15 bases between them. Germline CDR1 and CDR2: LGHDT and YNNKEL (reference sequence). This CDR3 reads CASSQRAGDEEQYF. DNA of the CDR3: TGTGCCAGCAGCCAACGGGCAGGGGATGAAGAGCAGTACTTC.

This chain connects TRBV10-2 to TRBJ1-1, with D possibly being TRBD1 (5 bases). The ends were cut back, 7 bases at V and 1 base at J, with 13 bases in the middle. The germline V gene encodes CDR1 WSHSY and CDR2 SAAADI. This CDR3 has 14 amino acids. The CDR3 here is CASNLETENTEAFF. As DNA, the CDR3 is TGCGCCAGCAATTTGGAGACAGAGAACACTGAAGCTTTCTTT.

This clonotype appeared a few times. The CDR3 nucleotides read TGTGCCAGCAGACCCGTTGGACTCGGCGGGGGAGAGACCCAGTACTTC. Amino acid sequence: CASRPVGLGGGETQYF. V is TRBV6-1 and J is TRBJ2-5, with 7 nucleotides matching TRBD2. The length of the CDR3 is 16 residues. Germline V gene data show CDR1 as MNHNS and CDR2 as SASEGT. With V trimmed by 6 bases and J by 4 bases, 14 bases remained unmatched.

For this clonotype: This clone may be a read error of a much larger clone one base away. The V call is TRBV7-9, the J call TRBJ2-1; D ambiguous. The CDR3 totals 14 residues. The germline V and J ends were trimmed by 5 bases and 10 bases, with 18 bases remaining between them. Germline V gives CDR1 SEHNR, CDR2 FQNEAQ (reference sequence). CDR3 nucleotide sequence: TGTGCCAGCAGCACGTCTAGTTTCCCCTACGAGCAGTTCTTC. Its translation is CASSTSSFPYEQFF.

This clonotype was found once. This chain links TRBV12-3 or TRBV12-4 with TRBJ2-2; 9 nucleotides align to TRBD1. This CDR3 comprises 16 residues. V shed 5 bases and J 5 bases; nucleotides not matched to a gene: 9. The CDR3 reads CASSHSTGGSTGELFF. DNA of the CDR3: TGTGCCAGCAGTCATTCGACAGGGGGGTCTACCGGGGAGCTGTTTTTT.

This clonotype was seen more than once but under ten times. The chain links TRBV20-1 to TRBJ2-2; 7 bases agree with TRBD2. The CDR3 sequence is 15 residues long. Germline V gives CDR1 DFQATT, CDR2 SNEGSKA (reference sequence). With V trimmed by 1 base and J by 6 bases, 8 bases remained unmatched. In nucleotides, the CDR3 is TGCAGTGCTAGAGTCTGGGCGGGAGAGGCCGGGGAGCTGTTTTTT. It is translated as CSARVWAGEAGELFF.

The V and J genes are TRBV9 and TRBJ2-7; D is unresolved. Germline V CDR1 and CDR2: SGDLS, YYNGEE. Between the trimmed V and J ends, which lost 1 base and 2 bases, there was a span of 16 bases. CDR3 length: 16 amino acids. Written as DNA, the CDR3 is TGTGCCAGCAGCGTATATGGTGGGGTCGACACCTACGAGCAGTACTTC. This encodes CASSVYGGVDTYEQYF.

This clonotype was observed many times. The chain employs TRBV20-1 and TRBJ2-7, with 14 bases aligning to TRBD2. Trimming removed 5 bases from V and 7 bases from J; junction bases left unmatched: 10. Per germline, CDR1 DFQATT and CDR2 SNEGSKA (reference sequence). This CDR3 is built from 15 residues. The CDR3 protein is CSAQGLAGAPREQYF. The CDR3 DNA is TGCAGTGCTCAGGGACTAGCGGGAGCCCCAAGGGAGCAGTACTTC.

There are many counts of this clonotype. The chain is built from TRBV29-1 and TRBJ2-3, with D perhaps given as TRBD1 or TRBD2 (5 bases each). The V end was cut by 0 bases, the J end by 2 bases, with 18 bases between. The CDR3 runs 17 residues. Germline-derived CDR1 and CDR2 are SQVTM and ANQGSEA. This chain's CDR3 is CSVEEFGGRTLTDTQYF. The CDR3 DNA reads as TGCAGCGTTGAAGAATTTGGGGGACGGACTCTCACAGATACGCAGTATTTT.

This clonotype has just a few counts. The chain combines TRBV28 with TRBJ2-7; D unclear. Per germline, CDR1 MDHEN and CDR2 SYDVKM. This CDR3 contains 12 residues. V dropped 3 bases and J dropped 4 bases, with 7 bases sitting between them. The CDR3 sequence: CASSLRQYEQYF. The DNA of the CDR3 is TGTGCCAGCAGTTTGCGGCAGTACGAGCAGTACTTC.

This clonotype has only one observation. J is TRBJ1-1 and V is TRBV7-6, with a weak D call TRBD1 (6 bases). With 5 bases removed from V and 6 bases from J, the gap between germline ends came to 19 bases. CDR3 length equals 15 residues. Germline values: CDR1 SGHVS, CDR2 FNYEAQ. The CDR3 nucleotides read TGTGCCAGCAGCCCTAAAAGAACAGGGTCTGCTGAAGCTTTCTTT. Protein: CASSPKRTGSAEAFF.

This clonotype was detected many times. The chain has TRBV2 and TRBJ1-4; D unresolved. CDR3 length equals 16 residues. V was pared by 0 bases and J by 5 bases, with 13 bases between. Germline CDR1 reads SNHLY; CDR2 reads FYNNEI. DNA for the CDR3: TGTGCCAGCAGTGAAGCTCCCGCCTCACTCAATGAAAAACTGTTTTTT. Encoded protein: CASSEAPASLNEKLFF.